Reported below is one T cell receptor (beta chain). What it binds is unknown. This entry is derived from a study of T cell responses to AZD1222 COVID-19 vaccine. Sequenced by immunoSEQ multiplex PCR; TCRdb stores in-frame clones only, minus some. The table has roughly 67,000 clones, 89% seen once; the top ten hold 28%. Regarding the study as a whole: Vaccine-related CD4 TCRs covered spike, predominating at 160-218 and 743-854.

CDR3 length: 13 amino acids. Trimming took 9 bases from V and 9 from J, leaving 19 bases between them. In germline, CDR1 is MDHEN, CDR2 SYDVKM. Sequenced material: peripheral blood, taken 28 days after the second AZD1222 dose. The sequence was collected from an adult who received the AZD1222 COVID-19 vaccine. The V and J genes are TRBV28 and TRBJ2-3; no definite D call. This CDR3 reads CARPNRSSKTQYF. DNA of the CDR3: TGTGCCAGGCCCAACCGGAGCAGCAAGACGCAGTATTTT. Complete variable domain (other parts from reference TRBV28 and TRBJ2-3): DVKVTQSSRYLVKRTGEKVFLECVQDMDHENMFWYRQDPGLGLRLIYFSYDVKMKEKGDIPEGYSVSREKKERFSLILESASTNQTSMYLCARPNRSSKTQYFGPGTRLTVL.